Listed below are T cell receptor beta chains from one sample, sequenced in a study of spatial heterogeneity in lung cancer. From the 5' RACE reads, TCRdb called clonotypes with MiXCR, one entry per CDR3 protein. The profile covers roughly 48,000 distinct CDR3 sequences, with over 4.5% appearing a single time and 8.5% to 14% taken by the ten largest. The source material was PBMCs, sampled at surgery. Receptors originate from a male donor with early-stage non-small cell lung cancer. CDR3s include the opening cysteine and the closing phenylalanine or tryptophan. D genes are given only for firm matches. Not all rows give a size; the values are once, few, many and, for expanded clones, a class.

>13|TRBJ1-4|many|TRBD1|TRBV20-1
CSARDGDREKLFF
TGCAGTGCTAGAGATGGGGACAGGGAAAAACTGTTTTTT
>15|TRBJ2-6|many|.|TRBV20-1
CSAKVGISGANVLTF
TGCAGTGCCAAAGTGGGTATCTCTGGGGCCAACGTCCTGACTTTC
>15|TRBJ2-3|many|.|TRBV7-9
CASSPPGVSTDTQYF
TGTGCCAGCAGCCCCCCGGGGGTTAGCACAGATACGCAGTATTTT
>13|TRBJ2-1|many|.|TRBV30
CAWSPGSYNEQFF
TGTGCCTGGAGTCCCGGCTCCTACAATGAGCAGTTCTTC
>14|TRBJ1-6|.|.|TRBV29-1
CSVEGHRLDSPLHF
TGCAGCGTTGAAGGACACCGATTGGATTCACCCCTCCACTTT
>18|TRBJ2-1|.|TRBD2|TRBV27
CASSLSTLLAGGRNEQFF
TGTGCCAGCAGTTTATCGACCCTACTAGCGGGAGGTAGGAATGAGCAGTTCTTC
>15|TRBJ2-4|many|.|TRBV7-9
CASSLKGSAKNIQYF
TGTGCCAGCAGCTTGAAAGGGTCCGCCAAAAACATTCAGTACTTC
>18|TRBJ2-2|many|TRBD2|TRBV7-9
CASSPLPRTSGSTGELFF
TGTGCCAGCAGCCCCCTCCCCAGGACTAGCGGGAGCACCGGGGAGCTGTTTTTT
>16|TRBJ1-1|many|.|TRBV5-5
CASSLAPGRFNTEAFF
TGTGCCAGCAGCTTGGCACCCGGACGGTTCAACACTGAAGCTTTCTTT
>13|TRBJ1-5|many|.|TRBV19
CASSMGRDQPQHF
TGTGCCAGTAGTATGGGAAGGGACCAGCCCCAGCATTTT
>14|TRBJ2-7|many|TRBD1|TRBV5-1
CASSYGQGGYEQYF
TGCGCCAGCAGCTACGGACAGGGGGGATACGAGCAGTACTTC
>12|TRBJ1-2|many|.|TRBV6-5
CASSGAGYGYTF
TGTGCCAGCAGTGGGGCAGGGTATGGCTACACCTTC
>12|TRBJ2-3|many|.|TRBV10-3
CASTGDTDTQYF
TGTGCCAGCACAGGCGACACAGATACGCAGTATTTT
>16|TRBJ2-1|many|.|TRBV24-1
CATSDLTASNHNEQFF
TGTGCCACCAGTGATTTGACTGCCTCCAACCACAATGAGCAGTTCTTC
>13|TRBJ2-7|many|TRBD2|TRBV28
CASSLAGEYEQYF
TGTGCCAGCAGTCTAGCGGGAGAATACGAGCAGTACTTC
>15|TRBJ2-1|.|TRBD2|TRBV27
CASSRTSGRWYEQFF
TGTGCCAGCAGCCGGACTAGCGGGAGGTGGTATGAGCAGTTCTTC
>15|TRBJ2-3|many|TRBD1|TRBV9
CASSGRDRGTDTQYF
TGTGCCAGCAGCGGCCGGGACAGGGGCACAGATACGCAGTATTTT
>14|TRBJ1-1|many|.|TRBV12-3/TRBV12-4
CASSFGTSNTEAFF
TGTGCCAGCAGTTTCGGCACATCGAACACTGAAGCTTTCTTT
>16|TRBJ1-4|.|.|TRBV6-1
CASLISAWDLNEKLFF
TGTGCCAGCCTTATATCTGCCTGGGACCTTAATGAAAAACTGTTTTTT
>13|TRBJ2-1|many|.|TRBV29-1
CSGVRLAYNEQFF
TGCAGCGGGGTGCGTCTCGCCTACAATGAGCAGTTCTTC
>13|TRBJ2-1|few|TRBD2|TRBV5-1
CASGGLAGGEQFF
TGCGCCAGCGGAGGACTAGCGGGAGGAGAGCAGTTCTTC
>14|TRBJ2-2|many|.|TRBV20-1
CSASTETDTGELFF
TGCAGTGCTAGTACGGAGACGGACACCGGGGAGCTGTTTTTT
>16|TRBJ1-5|many|TRBD1|TRBV15
CATSREEGASNQPQHF
TGTGCCACCAGCAGAGAAGAGGGGGCTAGCAATCAGCCCCAGCATTTT
>16|TRBJ2-7|many|.|TRBV3-2
CASSQVTEGALGEQYF
TGTGCCAGCAGCCAAGTCACAGAGGGGGCCTTAGGAGAGCAGTACTTC
>17|TRBJ2-3|many|TRBD2|TRBV6-1
CASRVLAGGIYTDTQYF
TGTGCCAGCAGGGTACTAGCGGGAGGGATATACACAGATACGCAGTATTTT
>14|TRBJ1-1|few|.|TRBV5-1
CASGQGNMNTEAFF
TGCGCCAGCGGCCAGGGCAACATGAACACTGAAGCTTTCTTT
>14|TRBJ2-1|many|TRBD2|TRBV29-1
CSVIIAGFPNEQFF
TGCAGCGTCATTATAGCGGGATTCCCCAATGAGCAGTTCTTC
>15|TRBJ2-1|many|TRBD2|TRBV27
CASSPLGSGSNEQFF
TGTGCCAGCAGTCCTCTGGGTAGCGGGAGCAATGAGCAGTTCTTC
>17|TRBJ1-6|many|.|TRBV4-2
CASSQGAATLYNSPLHF
TGTGCCAGCAGCCAAGGTGCAGCTACCCTTTATAATTCACCCCTCCACTTT
>14|TRBJ2-1|.|TRBD2|TRBV7-7
CASSLTSGYNEQFF
TGTGCCAGCAGCTTAACTAGCGGCTACAATGAGCAGTTCTTC
>13|TRBJ2-7|many|.|TRBV7-9
CASSRDKSYEQYF
TGTGCCAGCAGCAGGGACAAGTCCTACGAGCAGTACTTC
>14|TRBJ1-1|many|.|TRBV2
CASGLTELNTEAFF
TGTGCCAGCGGGTTAACAGAACTGAACACTGAAGCTTTCTTT
>14|TRBJ2-3|many|TRBD2|TRBV12-3/TRBV12-4
CASRGLAGADTQYF
TGTGCCAGCAGAGGACTAGCGGGGGCAGATACGCAGTATTTT
>15|TRBJ2-1|many|TRBD2|TRBV12-3/TRBV12-4
CASKMSSGNLLEQFF
TGTGCCAGCAAAATGAGCAGCGGGAACCTGCTTGAGCAGTTCTTC
>15|TRBJ2-5|few|.|TRBV4-2
CASSQDGRKQETQYF
TGTGCCAGCAGCCAAGATGGGCGGAAACAAGAGACCCAGTACTTC
>17|TRBJ2-7|many|TRBD2|TRBV4-1
CASSQRWTSGSGDEQYF
TGCGCCAGCAGCCAGAGGTGGACTAGCGGGAGCGGAGACGAGCAGTACTTC
>16|TRBJ2-3|many|.|TRBV29-1
CSVDGSFGASTDTQYF
TGCAGCGTTGATGGGTCCTTCGGGGCATCCACAGATACGCAGTATTTT